The 31 T cell receptor beta chains given below trace back to one sample, sequenced in a study of blood T cell repertoires in COVID-19. Clones were read by immunoSEQ multiplex PCR, and TCRdb kept only the in-frame ones, dropping some. Among more than 300,000 clones listed, approximately 90% were seen once. The sequenced sample was PBMCs or T cells enriched from blood (not recorded which). The receptors derive from a woman in her 30s who had been exposed to COVID-19.

This clone has only one observation. This chain connects TRBV3-1 (or the pseudogene TRBV3-2) to TRBJ1-1; 7 bases match TRBD1. The ends lost 4 bases at V and 5 bases at J; junction bases unmatched: 13. Germline CDR1 is LGHDT and CDR2 is YNNKEL (reference sequence). The CDR3 spans 16 residues. As DNA, the CDR3 is TGTGCCAGCAGCCTCGGAGGGGGCAGGGCAAGAACTGAAGCTTTCTTT. This codes for CASSLGGGRARTEAFF.

V usage is TRBV30 and J usage is TRBJ1-5; D ambiguous. From germline, CDR1 is GTSNPN and CDR2 SVGIG (reference sequence). The CDR3 loop spans 13 amino acids. The V end lost 3 bases, the J end lost 7 bases, and 13 bases lay between the germline ends. In DNA, the CDR3 is TGTGCCTGGAGCCGAGGTGTGGAACAGCCCCAGCATTTT. Residues: CAWSRGVEQPQHF.

The chain has TRBV11-2 and TRBJ1-1; D gene unclear. Trimming took off 0 bases at V and 1 base at J, with 3 bases between the two ends. Germline lookup yields CDR1 SGHAT and CDR2 FQNNGV. This CDR3 comprises 13 residues. CDR3 nucleotides: TGTGCCAGCAGCTTAGAAGCGAACACTGAAGCTTTCTTT. It codes for CASSLEANTEAFF.

The chain couples TRBV5-1 to TRBJ2-5, with D tentatively TRBD2 (6 bases). The germline V gene encodes CDR1 SGHRS and CDR2 YFSETQ. Trimming pared 5 bases from V and 7 bases from J, leaving 18 bases between. The CDR3 totals 14 residues. The CDR3 bases are TGCGCCAGCAGGCCTAGCGCAGGGCCTGGGACCCAGTACTTC. This translates into CASRPSAGPGTQYF.

J is TRBJ1-5 and V is TRBV6-1; D possibly corresponds to TRBD1 (5 bases). This CDR3 comprises 13 residues. V was shortened by 2 bases and J by 11 bases, with 13 bases between the two germline ends. Germline-derived CDR1 and CDR2 are MNHNS and SASEGT. The CDR3 is CASSESRVLAQHF. The CDR3 bases are TGTGCCAGCAGTGAAAGCAGGGTTTTGGCCCAGCATTTT.

The V gene is TRBV11-2, the J gene TRBJ2-1; 7 positions agree with TRBD1. V lost 3 bases and J lost 3; bases outside the gene matches: 5. The CDR3 runs 15 residues. Germline-derived CDR1 and CDR2 are SGHAT and FQNNGV. CDR3 in DNA: TGTGCCAGCAGCTTTGACAGGGCTAGCTACAATGAGCAGTTCTTC. Translated: CASSFDRASYNEQFF.

Only a few counts were recorded for this clone. The V and J genes are TRBV6-5 and TRBJ1-1; D might be TRBD1 (5 bases). Trimming removed 0 bases at V and 3 bases at J, with 11 bases between. Germline CDR1 and CDR2: MNHEY and SVGAGI. The CDR3 loop spans 15 amino acids. The chain's CDR3 is CASSYSARVDTEAFF. Written as DNA, the CDR3 is TGTGCCAGCAGTTACTCGGCCAGGGTCGACACTGAAGCTTTCTTT.

DNA of the CDR3: TGCAGCGTTGAGCCTCTGGGGCCTCTTCGGTATGGCTACACCTTC. This codes for CSVEPLGPLRYGYTF. The chain links TRBV29-1 to TRBJ1-2; the D gene is possibly TRBD1 (5 bases). This CDR3 contains 15 residues. Trimming shortened V by 3 bases and J by 5 bases, and 19 bases separated the two germline ends. Germline values: CDR1 SQVTM, CDR2 ANQGSEA.

The genes are TRBV7-9 and TRBJ1-2; tentative D call: TRBD1 (6 bases). This CDR3 spans 12 amino acids. V was trimmed by 7 bases and J by 7 bases, leaving 13 bases between them. From germline, CDR1 is SEHNR and CDR2 FQNEAQ (reference sequence). The chain's CDR3 is CASITIGGGYTF. Here the CDR3 DNA reads TGTGCCAGCATCACTATAGGGGGTGGCTACACCTTC.

The chain is built from TRBV27 and TRBJ1-2, with a weak D call TRBD1 (6 bases). Per the germline V gene, CDR1 is MNHEY and CDR2 is SMNVEV (reference sequence). The CDR3 consists of 14 residues. V shed 5 bases and J shed 2 bases, with 12 bases lying between them. As DNA, the CDR3 is TGTGCCAGCAGTATAGGGACACCCAACTATGGCTACACCTTC. Translated, it gives CASSIGTPNYGYTF.

V gene TRBV27 combines with J gene TRBJ1-1, with 11 nucleotides matching TRBD1. Unmatched junction bases numbered 4, after V lost 5 bases and J lost 2 bases. Germline V gene lookup returns CDR1 MNHEY and CDR2 SMNVEV (reference sequence). The length of the CDR3 is 15 residues. The CDR3 DNA is TGTGCCAGCAGTCCCGGGACAGGGGGTAACACTGAAGCTTTCTTT. Translating it yields CASSPGTGGNTEAFF.

This clone showed up just a few times. The chain is built from TRBV18 and TRBJ2-7, with TRBD2 as a possible D gene (6 bases). Deletions cut 6 bases from V and 1 base from J, with 13 bases between. Germline loops: CDR1 KGHSH, CDR2 LQKENI. The CDR3 has 14 amino acids. CDR3 DNA sequence: TGTGCCAGCTCTCGCGGGGCAGAATCCTACGAGCAGTACTTC. Protein product: CASSRGAESYEQYF.

CDR3 in amino acids: CASSLDWAADEQFF. In nucleotides, the CDR3 is TGTGCCAGCAGCTTAGATTGGGCCGCCGATGAGCAGTTCTTC. The gene calls are TRBV7-9 and TRBJ2-1; unclear D gene. V was pared by 1 base and J by 8 bases, with 12 bases between. CDR1 and CDR2 (germline): SEHNR, FQNEAQ (reference sequence). The CDR3 length is 14 residues.

The V and J genes are TRBV19 and TRBJ1-3; the D gene is possibly TRBD1 (6 bases). This CDR3 is built from 14 residues. CDR1 LNHDA and CDR2 SQIVND come from the germline V gene (reference sequence). Trimming removed 6 bases from V and 5 bases from J, with 14 bases in between. The CDR3 reads CASSTLQGRNTIYF. The CDR3 DNA reads as TGTGCCAGTAGCACACTACAGGGTAGAAACACCATATATTTT.

The V gene is TRBV6-5, the J gene TRBJ2-1; no definite D call. CDR3 length equals 14 residues. CDR1 MNHEY and CDR2 SVGAGI come from the germline V gene. Deletions cut 2 bases from V and 9 bases from J, with 14 bases between. Here the CDR3 reads CASSYESPPGEQFF. CDR3 sequence (DNA): TGTGCCAGCAGTTACGAGTCCCCCCCAGGTGAGCAGTTCTTC.

V gene TRBV7-3 combines with J gene TRBJ2-3, with a possible D match to TRBD1 (6 bases). V lost 5 bases and J lost 0, with 12 bases in between. The germline V gene encodes CDR1 SGHTA and CDR2 FQGTGA. The CDR3 has 15 residues. The CDR3 reads CASSQGQISTDTQYF. CDR3 bases: TGTGCCAGCAGCCAAGGACAGATAAGCACAGATACGCAGTATTTT.

This clone has just one count. V usage is TRBV20-1 and J usage is TRBJ1-1; D unclear. In germline, CDR1 is DFQATT, CDR2 SNEGSKA (reference sequence). The V end was cut by 4 bases, the J end by 9 bases, with 12 bases between. This CDR3 contains 11 residues. In DNA, the CDR3 is TGCAGTGCTACTCAACAACGTCAAGCTTTCTTT. Its translation: CSATQQRQAFF.

The chain couples TRBV7-2 to TRBJ1-2, with 10 bases aligning to TRBD1. The CDR3 is 15 amino acids. V lost 1 base and J lost 8; bases outside the gene matches: 7. The germline CDR1 and CDR2 sequences are SGHTA and FQGNSA. CDR3 coding DNA: TGTGCCAGCAGCTTAGAACGGGGACAGGGGCAAGGCTACACCTTC. This encodes CASSLERGQGQGYTF.

A note on this clone: In the same sample, other DNA sequences code for this CDR3. The V call is TRBV19, the J call TRBJ1-2; 7 nucleotides align to TRBD1. The CDR3 has 13 residues. The ends lost 3 bases at V and 8 bases at J; junction bases unmatched: 6. Germline V CDR1 and CDR2: LNHDA, SQIVND (reference sequence). The CDR3 nucleotides read TGTGCCAGTAGTATCCGTCAGGGGGGAGGCTACACCTTC. Protein product: CASSIRQGGGYTF.

This rearrangement joins TRBV5-4 to TRBJ1-6; 9 bases are shared with TRBD1. Germline lookup yields CDR1 SGHNT and CDR2 YYREEE (reference sequence). Germline trimming cut 4 bases from V and 6 bases from J; bases unmatched to any gene: 5. The CDR3 runs 15 residues. The CDR3 DNA reads TGTGCCAGCAGCAGGGACAGGGTCCTTAATTCACCCCTCCACTTT. Its protein product is CASSRDRVLNSPLHF.

V and J are TRBV7-2 and TRBJ1-3, with unresolved D. CDR3 length: 11 amino acids. V gave up 4 bases and J gave up 7 bases, with 5 bases separating them. Germline V gene lookup returns CDR1 SGHTA and CDR2 FQGNSA. This CDR3 reads CASSSFNTIYF. In nucleotides, the CDR3 is TGTGCCAGCAGCTCTTTTAACACCATATATTTT.

This chain uses TRBV3-1 (or the pseudogene TRBV3-2) with TRBJ2-1; D is unresolved. The germline gives CDR1 LGHDT, CDR2 YNNKEL (reference sequence). The CDR3 runs 13 residues. V was cut by 4 bases and J by 3 bases, with 7 bases left in between. For the CDR3, the DNA is TGTGCCAGCAGCCGGCTGTACTACAATGAGCAGTTCTTC. Its translation: CASSRLYYNEQFF.

This chain uses TRBV18 with TRBJ1-1, with D tentatively TRBD1 (5 bases). Germline CDR1 and CDR2: KGHSH and LQKENI. Trimming shortened V by 4 bases and J by 4 bases, and 13 bases separated the two germline ends. This CDR3 has 14 residues. The CDR3 DNA is TGTGCCAGCTCACTTGGACGGCAGGGCACTGAAGCTTTCTTT. This translates into CASSLGRQGTEAFF.

The chain uses TRBV4-3 and TRBJ1-5; D perhaps matches TRBD1 (6 bases). This CDR3 contains 18 residues. Germline V gene data show CDR1 as LGHNA and CDR2 as YSLEER. The V end lost 1 base, the J end lost 1 base, and 17 bases lay between the germline ends. Here the CDR3 reads CASSQGLRGGRSNQPQHF. CDR3 coding DNA: TGCGCCAGCAGCCAAGGGTTGAGGGGGGGAAGAAGCAATCAGCCCCAGCATTTT.

CDR3 DNA: TGTGCCACCAACTCAAAGCGGGGGGGCCGGAATGAGCAGTTCTTC. Translating it yields CATNSKRGGRNEQFF. This rearrangement joins TRBV10-3 to TRBJ2-1, with 10 bases aligning to TRBD2. From germline, CDR1 is ENHRY and CDR2 SYGVKD. This CDR3 has 15 residues. Losses at the gene ends were 10 bases for V and 7 bases for J; bases not matched to a gene: 13.

The rearrangement uses TRBV29-1 and TRBJ2-2; TRBD1 matches at 9 bases. CDR3 length: 16 amino acids. Germline loops: CDR1 SQVTM, CDR2 ANQGSEA. V shed 6 bases and J 2 bases; nucleotides not matched to a gene: 10. CDR3 sequence reads: CSVLDRGRFNTGELFF. The DNA for the CDR3 is TGCAGCGTCTTGGACAGGGGTCGATTTAACACCGGGGAGCTGTTTTTT.

A single count supports this clone. The chain is built from TRBV2 and TRBJ1-6, with 9 bases matching TRBD1. The germline V gene encodes CDR1 SNHLY and CDR2 FYNNEI. V gave up 4 bases and J gave up 6 bases; unmatched junction bases: 4. The CDR3 runs 15 residues. In DNA form, the CDR3 reads TGTGCCAGCAGTGTCCGGACAGGGGCTAATTCACCCCTCCACTTT. Translated, it gives CASSVRTGANSPLHF. Using reference TRBV2 and TRBJ1-6 for the parts outside the CDR3, the full variable domain is EPEVTQTPSHQVTQMGQEVILRCVPISNHLYFYWYRQILGQKVEFLVSFYNNEISEKSEIFDDQFSVERPDGSNFTLKIRSTKLEDSAMYFCASSVRTGANSPLHFGNGTRLTVT.

The rearrangement joins TRBV29-1 to TRBJ2-5, with unresolved D. The CDR3 extends over 13 amino acids. Germline CDR1 and CDR2: SQVTM and ANQGSEA. Trimming cost V 7 bases and J 2 bases, with 14 bases left between them. The DNA for the CDR3 is TGCAGCGCCCTGGTTGGGCGACAAGAGACCCAGTACTTC. Translating gives CSALVGRQETQYF.

The chain has TRBV7-9 and TRBJ1-6; D uncertain. CDR3 length: 17 residues. Germline assignment: CDR1 SEHNR and CDR2 FQNEAQ (reference sequence). The germline V and J ends were trimmed by 2 bases and 0 bases, with 11 bases remaining between them. The CDR3 is CASSLRGRSSYNSPLHF. CDR3 in DNA: TGTGCCAGCAGCTTAAGAGGGAGGAGCTCCTATAATTCACCCCTCCACTTT.

This chain links TRBV30 with TRBJ2-3; TRBD1 is a possible D gene (6 bases). The CDR3 covers 16 residues. Germline V gene data show CDR1 as GTSNPN and CDR2 as SVGIG (reference sequence). The ends were cut back, 5 bases at V and 5 bases at J, with 23 bases in the middle. CDR3 coding DNA: TGTGCCTGGCCCATTTACAGGGACCCGCACATAGATACGCAGTATTTT. It specifies CAWPIYRDPHIDTQYF.

The chain combines TRBV14 with TRBJ1-2, with a possible D match to TRBD1 (5 bases). Trimming left V 0 bases short and J 4 bases short, with 12 bases between. Looked up from germline, CDR1 is SGHDN and CDR2 is FVKESK. This CDR3 region has 15 residues. The CDR3 protein is CASSQEKGEGYGYTF. CDR3 DNA: TGTGCCAGCAGCCAAGAAAAAGGGGAGGGCTATGGCTACACCTTC.